The rows below give T cell receptor beta chains drawn from one sample of a study of neurological immune-mediated disorders. TCRdb reprocessed the 5' RACE reads via MiXCR and lists one record per CDR3 protein. The sample holds approximately 23,000 distinct CDR3 sequences; less than 11% are singletons and the top ten take less than 25%. Sequenced input: PBMCs. Every receptor here comes from a woman aged 60-75 years with HTLV-1-associated myelopathy (HAM/TSP). The CDR3 runs from the conserved cysteine through the conserved F or W. A D gene is named only where the DNA matches it firmly. Clone sizes are given selectively: once, few, many, or a class where the clone is expanded.

v_gene	d_gene	abundance	len	j_gene	CDR3aa	CDR3nt
TRBV21-1	-	many	13	TRBJ2-3	CASSKKRSDTQYF	TGTGCCAGCAGCAAAAAGCGCTCAGATACGCAGTATTTT
TRBV10-3	-	many	12	TRBJ1-4	CAISPGDEKLFF	TGTGCCATCTCTCCAGGGGACGAAAAACTGTTTTTT
TRBV7-3	TRBD2	-	15	TRBJ2-1	CASSIGTSSYNEQFF	TGTGCCAGCAGCATTGGGACTAGCAGCTACAATGAGCAGTTCTTC
TRBV9	TRBD2	medium-sized	15	TRBJ2-3	CASSSSGGAWDTQYF	TGTGCCAGCAGCAGTAGCGGGGGGGCGTGGGATACGCAGTATTTT
TRBV20-1	TRBD2	many	17	TRBJ2-3	CSATRRRRGGPADTQYF	TGCAGTGCTACCCGGAGGAGGCGGGGGGGCCCCGCAGATACGCAGTATTTT
TRBV6-9	-	many	13	TRBJ1-2	CASSCGSFYGYTF	TGTGCCAGCAGTTGTGGCAGCTTCTATGGCTACACCTTC
TRBV9	-	many	14	TRBJ2-1	CASSVRGGAGEQFF	TGTGCCAGCAGCGTACGTGGGGGGGCCGGTGAGCAGTTCTTC
TRBV5-5	TRBD2	many	15	TRBJ2-6	CASSETGGGANVLTF	TGTGCCAGCAGTGAGACGGGAGGGGGGGCCAACGTCCTGACTTTC
TRBV7-9	-	many	17	TRBJ1-3	CASSLEGSQSSGNTIYF	TGTGCCAGCAGCTTAGAGGGCAGCCAGAGCTCTGGAAACACCATATATTTT
TRBV14	-	many	14	TRBJ2-7	CASSQRGASSLQYF	TGTGCCAGCAGCCAAAGAGGGGCAAGTAGTCTTCAGTACTTC
TRBV5-1	-	many	15	TRBJ1-4	CASSLEGRRDEKLFF	TGCGCCAGCAGCTTGGAGGGACGGAGGGATGAAAAACTGTTTTTT
TRBV2	TRBD2	many	16	TRBJ2-5	CASNRGPSGSQETQYF	TGTGCCAGCAACCGGGGACCTAGCGGCTCCCAAGAGACCCAGTACTTC
TRBV12-3/TRBV12-4	-	-	15	TRBJ1-2	CASSLGTRGSYGYTF	TGTGCCAGCAGTTTAGGTACAAGGGGCAGCTATGGCTACACCTTC
TRBV5-1	TRBD1	many	15	TRBJ1-2	CASRWTGGVNYGYTF	TGCGCCAGCAGATGGACAGGGGGCGTTAACTATGGCTACACCTTC
TRBV6-5	-	many	17	TRBJ1-1	CASSYEWAKGVHTEAFF	TGTGCCAGCAGTTATGAGTGGGCAAAGGGGGTGCACACTGAAGCTTTCTTT
TRBV11-3	TRBD1	-	14	TRBJ2-2	CASSPDRVVGELFF	TGTGCCAGCAGTCCGGACAGGGTTGTCGGGGAGCTGTTTTTT
TRBV11-3	TRBD2	many	14	TRBJ2-5	CASSGGGVQETQYF	TGTGCCAGCAGTGGCGGGGGGGTCCAAGAGACCCAGTACTTC